This TCR beta chain comes out of a study of blood T cells in healthy people across ages. With a J-beta primer mix and a sample-barcoded 5' primer, a second PCR ran about 7 to 12 cycles. MiXCR was run by TCRdb on the 5' RACE reads, yielding one entry per CDR3 protein. The profile shows fewer than 1 million distinct CDR3 sequences, roughly 44% of them singletons. The count of this clonotype is one. Trimming shortened V by 5 bases and J by 8 bases, and 18 bases separated the two germline ends. In germline, CDR1 is MDHEN, CDR2 SYDVKM. The CDR3 extends over 15 amino acids. Sample: blood. The V and J genes are TRBV28 and TRBJ2-2; TRBD1 might be the D (6 bases). The clonotype was recovered from a man aged 55 to 70 in good health. This chain's CDR3 is CASSLGRGGAGELFF. The DNA for the CDR3 is TGTGCCAGCAGTCTCGGAAGAGGGGGAGCGGGGGAGCTGTTTTTT.